This TCR beta chain was obtained from a study of graft-versus-host responses after intestinal transplantation. Study-wide context: Recipients underwent multivisceral, liver-intestinal, or isolated intestinal transplants. Study-wide results and caveats: The study found high graft-versus-host to host-versus-graft clonal ratios in allografts of patients with graft-donor T cell macrochimerism. The authors found GvH clones in recipient marrow, some appearing first in ileum or blood.

The CDR3 extends over 15 amino acids. The germline CDR1 and CDR2 sequences are MNHEY and SVGAGI. The V and J ends lost 4 bases and 2 bases respectively, with 13 bases between them. Comment on this clone: Its matching antigen is unknown.

Profiled with immunoSEQ multiplex PCR; TCRdb holds only in-frame clones, not every one. The sample has 65,000 to 90,000 clones, around 90% seen once. V is TRBV6-5 and J is TRBJ2-3; tentatively, D is TRBD2 (6 bases). This receptor was identified in a human donor who was the organ donor for an intestinal transplant. Sample: unstimulated CD8+ T cells sorted from spleen or lymph node cells, taken before transplant. The CDR3 reads CASSSGEVLTDTQYF. CDR3 sequence (DNA): TGTGCCAGCAGTTCCGGGGAGGTCCTCACAGATACGCAGTATTTT.